These 3 T cell receptor beta chains were sequenced from one sample in a study of blood T cell repertoires in COVID-19. Method: immunoSEQ multiplex PCR; TCRdb's copy keeps in-frame clones and lacks some. The table shows about 110,000 clones, with roughly 84% occurring only once. The sample comprised peripheral blood. The receptor source for this set is a woman aged 70 to 79 with acute or convalescent COVID-19.

This clone was observed a single time. The rearrangement links TRBV19 to TRBJ1-2, with a possible D match to TRBD1 (5 bases). Trimming left V 7 bases short and J 2 bases short, with 17 bases between. This CDR3 is built from 15 residues. Germline V gene lookup returns CDR1 LNHDA and CDR2 SQIVND (reference sequence). This chain's CDR3 is CASMTRGDGNYGYTF. In DNA form, the CDR3 reads TGTGCCAGTATGACCCGGGGGGACGGGAACTATGGCTACACCTTC.

The V and J genes are TRBV6-1 and TRBJ2-1; perhaps TRBD1 as D (6 bases). V shed 3 bases and J shed 8 bases, with 14 bases lying between them. The CDR3 runs to 14 residues. Germline assignment: CDR1 MNHNS and CDR2 SASEGT. The CDR3 protein is CASSELQGSDEQFF. The CDR3 bases are TGTGCCAGCAGTGAGCTACAGGGCTCAGATGAGCAGTTCTTC.

The chain recombines TRBV6-5 with TRBJ1-5, with D perhaps TRBD1 (6 bases). The V end lost 4 bases, the J end lost 6 bases, and 13 bases lay between the germline ends. Germline loops: CDR1 MNHEY, CDR2 SVGAGI. The CDR3 loop spans 14 amino acids. The CDR3 nucleotides read TGTGCCAGCAGTTTTTCCAGGGGTCGTCAGCCCCAGCATTTT. This encodes CASSFSRGRQPQHF.